This is a list of T cell receptor beta chains from one sample in a study of response to subunit inactivated influenza vaccine. Each CDR3 protein is one row after TCRdb ran MiXCR on the RT-PCR reads. The data hold under 750,000 distinct CDR3 sequences, with 12% observed a single time. The specimen comprised PBMCs from blood, sampled on the day of vaccination. The receptors come from a man aged 45-65 years who received an inactivated influenza vaccine. The CDR3 runs from the conserved cysteine through the conserved F or W. A D gene is named only where the DNA matches it firmly. Size is stated for part of the rows, as once, few or many counts, or as a class when the clone is expanded.

V gene,D gene,J gene,clone size,CDR3 protein,CDR3 DNA
TRBV12-3/TRBV12-4,.,TRBJ2-3,few,CASSKGGGGADTQYF,TGTGCCAGCAGCAAGGGGGGGGGCGGGGCAGATACGCAGTATTTT
TRBV29-1,.,TRBJ1-2,many,CSVGQRMSLGYTF,TGCAGCGTAGGACAGCGCATGTCATTAGGCTACACCTTC
TRBV4-3,TRBD2,TRBJ2-1,many,CASSLGLAGAGEQFF,TGCGCCAGCAGCCTAGGACTAGCGGGAGCGGGTGAGCAGTTCTTC
TRBV11-2,.,TRBJ1-3,.,CASSLERGLSSGNTIYF,TGTGCCAGCAGCTTAGAACGGGGCTTGAGCTCTGGAAACACCATATATTTT
TRBV12-3/TRBV12-4,.,TRBJ1-5,many,CASSLGRDYNQPQHF,TGTGCCAGCAGTTTAGGTAGGGACTACAATCAGCCCCAGCATTTT
TRBV5-5,TRBD2,TRBJ2-5,few,CASSLTSGIQETQYF,TGTGCCAGCAGCTTGACTAGCGGGATTCAAGAGACCCAGTACTTC
TRBV20-1,.,TRBJ2-7,few,CSAREFRANYEQYF,TGCAGTGCTAGAGAGTTTAGAGCGAACTACGAGCAGTACTTC
TRBV29-1,TRBD1,TRBJ2-3,few,CSVRQGPSTDTQYF,TGCAGCGTGCGACAGGGGCCCAGCACAGATACGCAGTATTTT
TRBV5-1,.,TRBJ2-6,.,CASGTGRNPFRVSGANVLTF,TGCGCCAGCGGCACAGGGCGTAATCCATTCCGGGTCTCTGGGGCCAACGTCCTGACTTTC
TRBV7-9,.,TRBJ2-3,few,CASSLSKVGMADTQYF,TGTGCCAGCAGCTTAAGTAAGGTGGGAATGGCGGATACGCAGTATTTT
TRBV6-2/TRBV6-3,.,TRBJ2-5,few,CASSIRKDPRETQYF,TGTGCCAGCAGCATCAGGAAGGACCCTCGAGAGACCCAGTACTTC
TRBV7-2,.,TRBJ1-1,many,CASSGQGRFTEAFF,TGTGCCAGCAGCGGGCAGGGTCGTTTCACTGAAGCTTTCTTT
TRBV5-7,TRBD1,TRBJ2-5,once,CAPLGQGEQETQYF,TGTGCCCCCTTGGGGCAGGGGGAACAAGAGACCCAGTACTTC
TRBV6-2/TRBV6-3,.,TRBJ2-7,few,CAVQAPVPYEQYF,TGTGCCGTACAGGCTCCCGTGCCTTACGAGCAGTACTTC
TRBV10-3,TRBD1,TRBJ2-3,many,CAIRKGQGTDTQYF,TGTGCCATCAGAAAAGGACAGGGCACAGATACGCAGTATTTT
TRBV20-1,TRBD2,TRBJ2-1,few,CSARSGLAGPNEQFF,TGCAGTGCTAGATCGGGACTAGCGGGGCCCAATGAGCAGTTCTTC
TRBV29-1,.,TRBJ2-2,many,CSAGLGVGTGELFF,TGCAGCGCCGGTTTAGGGGTAGGGACCGGGGAGCTGTTTTTT
TRBV10-1,.,TRBJ2-2,.,CASSESRGGELFF,TGCGCCAGCAGTGAGTCGCGGGGCGGGGAGCTGTTTTTT
TRBV9,.,TRBJ1-2,.,CASSVGQRLYDYGYTF,TGTGCCAGCAGCGTAGGACAGCGACTCTATGACTATGGCTACACCTTC
TRBV9,.,TRBJ2-1,.,CASSGGVRGSYNEQFF,TGTGCCAGCAGCGGGGGGGTCCGGGGGTCCTACAATGAGCAGTTCTTC
TRBV6-5,TRBD2,TRBJ2-1,few,CASSYPLAGGQLSYNEQFF,TGTGCCAGCAGTTACCCACTAGCGGGGGGGCAGCTCTCCTACAATGAGCAGTTCTTC
TRBV12-3/TRBV12-4,.,TRBJ1-1,few,CASSHNRATEAFF,TGTGCCAGCAGTCATAACAGGGCCACTGAAGCTTTCTTT
TRBV20-1,.,TRBJ2-7,.,CSAKDPGYEQYF,TGCAGTGCTAAAGATCCGGGCTACGAGCAGTACTTC
TRBV20-1,TRBD2,TRBJ2-3,.,CSAGGSGGPESTDTQYF,TGCAGTGCTGGGGGTAGCGGGGGGCCGGAGAGCACAGATACGCAGTATTTT
TRBV6-5,.,TRBJ1-2,once,CASSYIGAGYGYTF,TGTGCCAGCAGTTACATCGGGGCGGGCTATGGCTACACCTTC
TRBV5-1,.,TRBJ1-4,many,CASSLVKPNEKLFF,TGCGCCAGCAGCTTGGTGAAACCTAATGAAAAACTGTTTTTT
TRBV6-2/TRBV6-3,TRBD1,TRBJ1-5,few,CASSSGQGFMGNQPQHF,TGTGCCAGCAGTTCGGGACAGGGCTTTATGGGCAATCAGCCCCAGCATTTT
TRBV7-9,TRBD2,TRBJ2-5,.,CASRSLAGVETQYF,TGTGCCAGCAGGAGTCTAGCGGGAGTTGAGACCCAGTACTTC
TRBV6-1,.,TRBJ1-2,few,CASRGGLDGYTF,TGTGCCAGCAGGGGAGGACTGGATGGCTACACCTTC
TRBV20-1,.,TRBJ2-1,.,CSARDLLLTASYNEQFF,TGCAGTGCTAGAGACCTCCTGCTAACGGCTTCCTACAATGAGCAGTTCTTC
TRBV20-1,.,TRBJ2-7,.,CSARDSGPGSYEQYF,TGCAGTGCTAGAGATTCCGGGCCGGGCTCCTACGAGCAGTACTTC
TRBV12-3/TRBV12-4,.,TRBJ1-1,few,CASRPSGGQSPEAFF,TGTGCCAGCAGACCTAGCGGGGGGCAAAGCCCCGAAGCTTTCTTT
TRBV3-1,TRBD2,TRBJ2-2,few,CASSPGGYTGELFF,TGTGCCAGCAGCCCCGGGGGGTACACCGGGGAGCTGTTTTTT
TRBV3-1,.,TRBJ1-3,many,CASSSRDSGNTIYF,TGTGCCAGCAGCTCCCGGGACTCTGGAAACACCATATATTTT
TRBV6-2/TRBV6-3,.,TRBJ1-5,.,CASRIQGFNQPQHF,TGTGCCAGCAGAATACAGGGCTTCAATCAGCCCCAGCATTTT